The 22 T cell receptor beta chains reported below all come from one sample, sequenced in a study of T cells in Graves' hyperthyroidism and ophthalmopathy. RNA transcripts were the template for amplifying TCR beta CDR3 regions. First-round RT-PCR of the TCR CDR3 relied on the HTBI primer set. TCRdb used MiXCR to reprocess the multiplex PCR reads, holding one entry per CDR3 protein. Of approximately 300,000 distinct CDR3 sequences in the sample, approximately 17% were seen once. Sequencing input: blood. These receptors were taken from a young man with Graves' hyperthyroidism.

This clonotype was seen repeatedly, ten times or more. This chain uses TRBV2 with TRBJ2-7, with 16 positions matching TRBD2. The CDR3 contains 18 residues. Germline V gene data show CDR1 as SNHLY and CDR2 as FYNNEI. Trimming cost V 7 bases and J 3 bases; bases outside gene matches: 12. CDR3 sequence: CASTPGTSGRANFYEQYF. The CDR3, as DNA: TGTGCCAGCACTCCCGGGACTAGCGGGAGGGCCAACTTCTACGAGCAGTACTTC.

This clonotype was counted at least ten times. The CDR3 loop is CASTTGTGNVLTNEKLFF. The DNA for the CDR3 is TGTGCCAGCACTACCGGGACAGGGAATGTATTGACTAATGAAAAACTGTTTTTT. This rearrangement joins TRBV12-3 or TRBV12-4 to TRBJ1-4; 9 nucleotides agree with TRBD1. V was clipped by 7 bases and J by 2 bases; unmatched bases: 14. The CDR3 length is 18 residues.

Comment on this clonotype: The junction differs from germline at one of its ends, possibly a read error. The V and J genes are TRBV24-1 and TRBJ2-7, with D perhaps being TRBD1 or TRBD2 (6 bases each). From germline, CDR1 is KGHDR and CDR2 SFDVKD. The CDR3 runs 16 residues. CDR3 coding DNA: TGTGCCACCAGTGAGGCCGCGGGACACCTGACCTACGGGCAGTACTTC. This sequence encodes CATSEAAGHLTYGQYF.

There are a few counts of this clonotype. The chain has TRBV27 and TRBJ2-1, with D perhaps TRBD1 or TRBD2 (5 bases each). This CDR3 is built from 17 residues. The germline V and J ends were trimmed by 1 base and 4 bases, with 17 bases remaining between them. Germline CDR1 and CDR2: MNHEY and SMNVEV (reference sequence). The CDR3 protein is CASSLYRGPIVYNEQFF. Here the CDR3 DNA reads TGTGCCAGCAGTTTATATCGGGGCCCGATAGTTTACAATGAGCAGTTCTTC.

This clonotype has only a few counts. In DNA form, the CDR3 reads TGTGCCAGCAGCTTAGCCTTTAGCGGGAGAGGAGAGCTGTTTTTT. Its translation: CASSLAFSGRGELFF. The chain has TRBV7-9 and TRBJ2-2; 9 bases are shared with TRBD2. Germline V gene data show CDR1 as SEHNR and CDR2 as FQNEAQ (reference sequence). This CDR3 has 15 residues. With 0 bases clipped from V and 11 bases from J, the junction kept 7 bases outside the gene matches.

The rearrangement links TRBV20-1 to TRBJ2-2; TRBD1 aligns across 8 bases. The CDR3 has 18 residues. Germline V gene lookup returns CDR1 DFQATT and CDR2 SNEGSKA (reference sequence). V dropped 2 bases and J dropped 6; count of bases not matched to a gene: 17. Here the CDR3 DNA reads TGCAGTGCTAGACCTTACCCGACAGGGGACGGAGAGGCCGGGGAGCTGTTTTTT. This sequence encodes CSARPYPTGDGEAGELFF.

The table lists this clonotype with a count of one. The chain joins TRBV5-8 to TRBJ1-2; tentatively, D is TRBD1 (5 bases). The CDR3 covers 13 residues. V gave up 3 bases and J gave up 3 bases, with 9 bases separating them. Germline V CDR1 and CDR2: SGHTS, YDEGEE. This CDR3 reads CASSSQGDYGYTF. For the CDR3, the DNA is TGTGCCAGCAGCTCTCAGGGAGACTATGGCTACACCTTC.

There are many counts of this clonotype. Its ends do not fully match the called genes, so a read error is possible. The chain uses TRBV2 and TRBJ2-5; D is unresolved. CDR1 and CDR2 (germline): SNHLY, FYNNEI. This CDR3 region has 10 residues. CDR3 coding DNA: TGTGCCAGCAGGGAAGAGACCCAGTACTTC. Amino acids: CASREETQYF.

This clonotype has at least ten counts. A junction end diverges from the germline sequence, so it may reflect a read error. The V call is TRBV7-9, the J call TRBJ2-3; 9 bases line up with TRBD2. In germline, CDR1 is SEHNR, CDR2 FQNEAQ (reference sequence). There are 14 residues in the CDR3. CDR3 protein: CASSISGSTDTQYF. The CDR3, as DNA: TGTGCCAGCAGCATTAGCGGGAGCACGGATACGCAGTATTTT.

This clonotype was picked up a small number of times. This chain uses TRBV5-1 with TRBJ2-3; D call uncertain. Deletions cut 0 bases from V and 5 bases from J, with 10 bases between. Germline V gene sequence: CDR1 SGHRS, CDR2 YFSETQ. The length of the CDR3 is 14 residues. The CDR3 reads CASSLASVGDTQYF. The CDR3 DNA sequence: TGCGCCAGCAGCTTGGCCTCGGTAGGAGATACGCAGTATTTT.

Many counts were recorded for this clonotype. The rearrangement joins TRBV5-1 to TRBJ2-5; TRBD1 is a possible D gene (5 bases). V was clipped by 0 bases and J by 5 bases, with 14 bases between them. Germline V gene data show CDR1 as SGHRS and CDR2 as YFSETQ. The CDR3 has 15 amino acids. CDR3 residues: CASSLGWGADETQYF. In DNA form, the CDR3 reads TGCGCCAGCAGCTTGGGATGGGGCGCAGATGAGACCCAGTACTTC. Supplemented by reference TRBV5-1 and TRBJ2-5, the full variable domain reads KAGVTQTPRYLIKTRGQQVTLSCSPISGHRSVSWYQQTPGQGLQFLFEYFSETQRNKGNFPGRFSGRQFSNSRSEMNVSTLELGDSALYLCASSLGWGADETQYFGPGTRLLVL.

This clonotype was counted at least ten times. CDR3 region: CASTAGDNNEQFF. DNA of the CDR3: TGCGCCAGCACAGCCGGGGATAACAATGAGCAGTTCTTC. V gene TRBV5-1 combines with J gene TRBJ2-1, with a weak D call TRBD2 (5 bases). Germline V CDR1 and CDR2: SGHRS, YFSETQ. V was cut by 6 bases and J by 5 bases, with 12 bases left in between. CDR3 length equals 13 residues.

This clonotype was seen at least ten times. The chain couples TRBV2 to TRBJ2-1, with TRBD1 as a possible D gene (5 bases). The CDR3 is made up of 14 amino acids. The germline CDR1 and CDR2 sequences are SNHLY and FYNNEI. Between the trimmed V and J ends, which lost 1 base and 6 bases, there was a span of 10 bases. CDR3 amino acids: CASSEGGGINEQFF. The CDR3 nucleotides read TGTGCCAGCAGTGAAGGGGGCGGCATCAATGAGCAGTTCTTC. Using reference TRBV2 and TRBJ2-1 for the parts outside the CDR3, the full variable domain is EPEVTQTPSHQVTQMGQEVILRCVPISNHLYFYWYRQILGQKVEFLVSFYNNEISEKSEIFDDQFSVERPDGSNFTLKIRSTKLEDSAMYFCASSEGGGINEQFFGPGTRLTVL.

This clonotype appeared many times. CDR3 bases: TGTGCCAGCAGCTTACTACTAGCTTCCGGGGAGCTGTTTTTT. This gives the protein CASSLLLASGELFF. The chain employs TRBV11-3 and TRBJ2-2; tentatively, D is TRBD2 (6 bases). Germline V gene lookup returns CDR1 SGHNT and CDR2 YENEEA. V was cut by 2 bases and J by 6 bases, with 10 bases left in between. The CDR3 runs to 14 residues.

The table lists this clonotype with many counts. This chain links TRBV28 with TRBJ1-1; TRBD1 agrees at 8 bases. CDR3 length: 14 amino acids. V shed 5 bases, J shed 2 bases, and the junction held 4 bases outside the gene matches. Germline V CDR1 and CDR2: MDHEN, SYDVKM. CDR3 nucleotides: TGTGCCAGCAGTGCGACAGGGGCAAACACTGAAGCTTTCTTT. Translating it yields CASSATGANTEAFF.

This clonotype came up many times. This chain uses TRBV3-1 with TRBJ1-5; D is ambiguous. The CDR3 has 16 amino acids. Germline V lookup: CDR1 LGHDT, CDR2 YNNKEL (reference sequence). V dropped 1 base and J dropped 2 bases, with 12 bases sitting between them. This CDR3 is CASSQAWVKGNQPQHF. Written as DNA, the CDR3 is TGTGCCAGCAGCCAAGCGTGGGTGAAAGGCAATCAGCCCCAGCATTTT.

This clonotype was observed many times. The J gene is TRBJ2-3, the V gene TRBV2, with D possibly being TRBD1 (6 bases). Germline assignment: CDR1 SNHLY and CDR2 FYNNEI. The CDR3 runs 12 residues. V was pared by 3 bases and J by 6 bases, with 7 bases between. The CDR3 protein is CASSDQGDTQYF. CDR3 in DNA: TGTGCCAGCAGTGATCAGGGGGATACGCAGTATTTT.

V gene TRBV29-1 combines with J gene TRBJ2-3; TRBD1 is a possible D gene (6 bases). The CDR3 is 16 amino acids. With 0 bases removed from V and 4 bases from J, the gap between germline ends came to 17 bases. Germline V CDR1 and CDR2: SQVTM, ANQGSEA. For the CDR3, the DNA is TGCAGCGTTGAAGAAGGGGCAGGGGTTTCGGCAGATACGCAGTATTTT. Protein product: CSVEEGAGVSADTQYF.

This clonotype was detected many times. V usage is TRBV15 and J usage is TRBJ2-5; D is undetermined. Germline V gene lookup returns CDR1 LNHNV and CDR2 YYDKDF (reference sequence). This CDR3 contains 14 residues. The germline V and J ends were trimmed by 0 bases and 5 bases, with 10 bases remaining between them. CDR3 region: CATSRDRSVETQYF. In DNA form, the CDR3 reads TGTGCCACCAGCAGAGATCGAAGCGTGGAGACCCAGTACTTC. The full variable domain, in which reference TRBV15 and TRBJ2-5 provide the parts outside the CDR3, is DAMVIQNPRYQVTQFGKPVTLSCSQTLNHNVMYWYQQKSSQAPKLLFHYYDKDFNNEADTPDNFQSRRPNTSFCFLDIRSPGLGDTAMYLCATSRDRSVETQYFGPGTRLLVL.

This rearrangement joins TRBV19 to TRBJ1-5; 7 nucleotides agree with TRBD1. Losses at the gene ends were 1 base for V and 6 bases for J; bases not matched to a gene: 9. CDR3 length: 16 residues. The germline CDR1 and CDR2 sequences are LNHDA and SQIVND (reference sequence). In nucleotides, the CDR3 is TGTGCCAGTAGTATAGCCCACGGGAGGGGGCTTCAGCCCCAGCATTTT. Protein sequence: CASSIAHGRGLQPQHF.

This clonotype was counted ten times or more. The V gene is TRBV28, the J gene TRBJ2-5; possibly TRBD2 for D (6 bases). Germline V gene sequence: CDR1 MDHEN, CDR2 SYDVKM. The V end lost 3 bases, the J end lost 2 bases, and 13 bases lay between the germline ends. The CDR3 has 15 amino acids. CDR3 sequence reads: CASSFSGEGQETQYF. CDR3 DNA sequence: TGTGCCAGCAGTTTTTCGGGGGAAGGTCAAGAGACCCAGTACTTC.

This clonotype was counted at least ten times. The J gene is TRBJ1-1, the V gene TRBV5-1; TRBD1 matches at 12 bases. This CDR3 is built from 18 residues. Germline CDR1 and CDR2: SGHRS and YFSETQ. V shed 1 base, J shed 4 bases, and the junction held 11 bases outside the gene matches. The CDR3 coding sequence is TGCGCCAGCAGCTTGTGGGACAGGGGGCGTTCAAGAAGCACTGAAGCTTTCTTT. Translating gives CASSLWDRGRSRSTEAFF.